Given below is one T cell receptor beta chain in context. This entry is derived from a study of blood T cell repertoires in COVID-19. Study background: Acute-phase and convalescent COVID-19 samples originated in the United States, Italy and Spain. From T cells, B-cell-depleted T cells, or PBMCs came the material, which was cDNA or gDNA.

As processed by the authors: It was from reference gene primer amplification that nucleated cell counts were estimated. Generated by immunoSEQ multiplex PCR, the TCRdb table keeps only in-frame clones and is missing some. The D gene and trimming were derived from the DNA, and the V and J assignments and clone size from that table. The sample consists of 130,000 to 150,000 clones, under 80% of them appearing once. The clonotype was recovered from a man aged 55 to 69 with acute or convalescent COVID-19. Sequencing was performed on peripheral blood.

Here the CDR3 reads CASSSEVYEQYF. The CDR3 coding sequence is TGTGCCAGCAGTTCGGAGGTCTACGAGCAGTACTTC. The V call is TRBV12-3 or TRBV12-4, the J call TRBJ2-7, with D perhaps TRBD2 (5 bases). CDR3 length: 12 amino acids. Deletions cut 4 bases from V and 3 bases from J, with 7 bases between.